Listed below are T cell receptor beta chains from one sample, sequenced in a study of blood T cell repertoires in COVID-19. The data were produced by immunoSEQ multiplex PCR, yet TCRdb's version contains in-frame clones alone and is incomplete. This repertoire shows under 350,000 clones, around 83% found once; its top ten account for 3.6%. The sequenced sample consisted of peripheral blood. The receptors come from a man aged 18 to 30 with active or convalescent COVID-19. CDR3s include the opening cysteine and the closing phenylalanine or tryptophan. A D gene is named only where the DNA matches it firmly. Expanded clones get a size class; other rows say once, few or many, or leave the size out.

>TRBV10-3|-|TRBD2|TRBJ2-3
TGTGCCATCAGGAGGTTAGCGGGGAATATCACAGATACGCAGTATTTT
CAIRRLAGNITDTQYF
>TRBV12-3/TRBV12-4|-|-|TRBJ1-2
TGTGCCAGCAGTTCACAGGGAAGTGGCTACACCTTC
CASSSQGSGYTF
>TRBV6-5|few|-|TRBJ1-3
TGTGCCAGTTTCCGGGGGTCTGGAAACACCATATATTTT
CASFRGSGNTIYF
>TRBV19|once|-|TRBJ2-2
TGTGCCAGCAGGGCCAGCCGGGTGGGTTCCGGGGAGCTGTTTTTT
CASRASRVGSGELFF
>TRBV5-1|-|-|TRBJ1-3
TGCGCCAGCGCACCGTACTACTCTGGAAACACCATATATTTT
CASAPYYSGNTIYF
>TRBV6-5|-|TRBD2|TRBJ2-2
TGTGCCAGCAGAGCGGGAGTCACCGGGGAGCTGTTTTTT
CASRAGVTGELFF
>TRBV7-2|-|-|TRBJ2-7
TGTGCCAGCAGCTTTGGTGGGAGGTACGAGCAGTACTTC
CASSFGGRYEQYF
>TRBV4-3|-|TRBD2|TRBJ2-3
TGCGCCAGCAGCCAAGACCTGGGGAGGGCGGCTAGCACAGATACGCAGTATTTT
CASSQDLGRAASTDTQYF
>TRBV7-3|once|-|TRBJ2-7
TGTGCCAGCAGCCCCGGGTTTGCTAACTCCTACGAGCAGTACTTC
CASSPGFANSYEQYF
>TRBV5-1|-|-|TRBJ1-1
TGCGCCAGCAGCTTGGGGAGGACGGTCCCCACTGAAGCTTTCTTT
CASSLGRTVPTEAFF
>TRBV7-9|-|TRBD2|TRBJ2-5
TGTGCCAGCAGCATGGGACTAGCGGTTCAAGAGACCCAGTACTTC
CASSMGLAVQETQYF
>TRBV6-2/TRBV6-3|-|-|TRBJ2-7
TGTGCCAGCAGTTTCCCCCAGGAGCAGTACTTC
CASSFPQEQYF
>TRBV9|-|-|TRBJ1-3
TGTGCCAGCAGCGCCAGGGGTAGCGGAAACACCATATATTTT
CASSARGSGNTIYF
>TRBV7-2|once|-|TRBJ2-7
TGTGCCAGCAGCTTAGAAGCCGGGGACTACGAGCAGTACTTC
CASSLEAGDYEQYF
>TRBV2|-|-|TRBJ2-5
TGTGCCACTGAAGGGGTCCAAGAGACCCAGTACTTC
CATEGVQETQYF
>TRBV18|-|-|TRBJ1-1
TGTGCCAGCTCACCGATGGGGCAGGGGAGAACTGAAGCTTTCTTT
CASSPMGQGRTEAFF
>TRBV5-5|-|-|TRBJ2-7
TGTGCCAGCAGCTTACGGGACGGGGGGCTCGAGCAGTACTTC
CASSLRDGGLEQYF
>TRBV7-9|-|-|TRBJ1-6
TGTGCCAGCAGCTCGTCCACTTGGAATTCACCCCTCCACTTT
CASSSSTWNSPLHF
>TRBV7-9|-|-|TRBJ2-2
TGTGCCAGCAGTAATAACGGGGAGCTGTTTTTT
CASSNNGELFF
>TRBV30|-|-|TRBJ2-2
TGTGCCTGGTCGTTAGGGGGGGAGGGCACCGGGGAGCTGTTTTTT
CAWSLGGEGTGELFF
>TRBV7-7|-|-|TRBJ2-2
TGTGCCAGCAGCTTAGGAGAGGACAGAACTATCACCGGGGAGCTGTTTTTT
CASSLGEDRTITGELFF
>TRBV4-2|-|TRBD2|TRBJ2-2
TGTGCCAGCAGCCAAATACTAGCGGGCGTGACCGGGGAGCTGTTTTTT
CASSQILAGVTGELFF
>TRBV24-1|-|TRBD1|TRBJ1-1
TGTGCCACCGTAAACCGAGACAGGGGGCGACGAACTGAAGCTTTCTTT
CATVNRDRGRRTEAFF
>TRBV4-2|-|TRBD1|TRBJ1-2
TGTGCCAGCAGCCAAGAGGCTCGTCCGAGGACAGGGGAGGGCTACACCTTC
CASSQEARPRTGEGYTF
>TRBV6-6|-|-|TRBJ1-2
TGTGCCAGCAGTTACTCTAGGGGAGGCTACACCTTC
CASSYSRGGYTF
>TRBV15|-|-|TRBJ2-2
TGTGCCACCAGCGCCCGAGGCCCCAGGGGCGGGGAGCTGTTTTTT
CATSARGPRGGELFF
>TRBV6-5|-|-|TRBJ1-6
TGTGCCAGCAGTTACGGGGCCCCTGATAATTCACCCCTCCACTTT
CASSYGAPDNSPLHF
>TRBV5-6|-|-|TRBJ1-2
TGTGCCAGCAGCTTACTACAGGGAAACTATGGCTACACCTTC
CASSLLQGNYGYTF
>TRBV25-1|-|-|TRBJ2-3
TGTGCCAGCAGTGAAGGGGCAGGGGGGAGGCCTACAGATACGCAGTATTTT
CASSEGAGGRPTDTQYF
>TRBV6-6|-|-|TRBJ2-1
TGTGCCAGCAGTTCGACAGGGGAGGGTTCCTACAATGAGCAGTTCTTC
CASSSTGEGSYNEQFF
>TRBV30|-|TRBD2|TRBJ2-2
TGTGCCTGCAATTCGGGGGGGTCCTACACCGGGGAGCTGTTTTTT
CACNSGGSYTGELFF
>TRBV19|-|-|TRBJ1-2
TGTGCCAGTAGAGAACTTTCTGGGGCCACGCAGGGCTACACCTTC
CASRELSGATQGYTF
>TRBV7-7|-|TRBD2|TRBJ2-5
TGTGCTAGCAGCTTTGGTCTAGCGGGGAAAGAGACCCAGTACTTC
CASSFGLAGKETQYF
>TRBV5-6|-|TRBD2|TRBJ2-7
TGTGCCAGTTTTAGCGGGAGTAGGGACGAGCAGTACTTC
CASFSGSRDEQYF
>TRBV6-5|-|-|TRBJ1-2
TGTGCCAGCAGCCGACAGGAAAACTATGGCTACACCTTC
CASSRQENYGYTF
>TRBV29-1|-|TRBD2|TRBJ2-7
TGCAGCGTTCGAGCTAGCGGGAGTGGGGAGCAGTACTTC
CSVRASGSGEQYF
>TRBV10-1|-|TRBD1|TRBJ2-1
TGCGCCAGCAGTCGGGGACAGGGGACCTACAATGAGCAGTTCTTC
CASSRGQGTYNEQFF
>TRBV6-5|-|-|TRBJ2-2
TGTGCCAGCAGTTACTCGACTTCCGTCGGGGAGCTGTTTTTT
CASSYSTSVGELFF
>TRBV11-2|-|-|TRBJ2-7
TGTGCCAGCAGCCCTAGTTCCAGCCACGAGCAGTACTTC
CASSPSSSHEQYF
>TRBV5-4|-|-|TRBJ2-2
TGTGCCAGCGGCCTAGACCACACCGGGGAGCTGTTTTTT
CASGLDHTGELFF
>TRBV5-1|-|-|TRBJ1-1
TGCGCCAGCACCCGGGACACTGAAGCTTTCTTT
CASTRDTEAFF
>TRBV3-1/TRBV3-2|-|-|TRBJ2-7
TGTGCCAGCAGCCTATTAGAGGAGCAGTACTTC
CASSLLEEQYF
>TRBV5-1|-|-|TRBJ1-3
TGCGCCAGCAGTCCCCGGGAGGGGGAAAACACCATATATTTT
CASSPREGENTIYF
>TRBV3-1/TRBV3-2|-|-|TRBJ1-1
TGTGCCAGCAGCCTCGGACGGGGGGCGACTGAAGCTTTCTTT
CASSLGRGATEAFF
>TRBV12-3/TRBV12-4|-|-|TRBJ2-7
TGTGCCAGCAGTTTACTGGGGGGCTACGAGCAGTACTTC
CASSLLGGYEQYF